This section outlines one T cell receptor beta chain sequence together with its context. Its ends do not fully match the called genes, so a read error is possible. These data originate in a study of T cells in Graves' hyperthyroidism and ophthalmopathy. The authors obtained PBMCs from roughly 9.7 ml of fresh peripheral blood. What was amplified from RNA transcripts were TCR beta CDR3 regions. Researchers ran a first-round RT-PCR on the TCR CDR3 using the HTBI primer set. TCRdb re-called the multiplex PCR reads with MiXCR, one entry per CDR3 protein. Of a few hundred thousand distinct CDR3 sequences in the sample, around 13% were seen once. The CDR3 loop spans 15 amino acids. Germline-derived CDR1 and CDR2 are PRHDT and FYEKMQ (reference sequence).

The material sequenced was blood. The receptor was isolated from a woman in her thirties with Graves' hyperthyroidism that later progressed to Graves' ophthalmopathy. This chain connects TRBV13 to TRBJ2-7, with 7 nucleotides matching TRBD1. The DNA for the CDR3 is TGTACCAGCAGCGCGGCCGGGACAGCCTCCTACGAGCAGTACTTC. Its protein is CTSSAAGTASYEQYF.